This T cell receptor (beta chain) was identified during a study of blood T cell repertoires in COVID-19. Overall study context: Acute and convalescent COVID-19 samples came from the United States, Italy and Spain. T cells, B-cell-depleted T cells, or PBMCs provided the cDNA or gDNA that served as material.

In the original analysis: Amplification of reference gene primers provided the estimated nucleated cell counts. Only in-frame clones appear in the TCRdb table, and some are missing; sequencing was by immunoSEQ multiplex PCR. D and trimming come from the DNA, and the V and J calls and clone size come from that table. The profile covers 330,000 or so clones, with approximately 90% appearing a single time and roughly 4% taken by the ten largest. This clone has a handful of counts. CDR3 size: 16 residues. CDR1 is MNHNY and CDR2 is SVGAGI in the germline V gene (reference sequence). Trimming took 5 bases from V and 3 from J; bases not matched to a gene: 10. It was during active infection that Seattle patients were enrolled and then longitudinally followed.

Sample: peripheral blood. The TCR sequence derives from a woman between 55 and 75 years old with COVID-19, enrolled during active disease. The chain links TRBV6-6 to TRBJ2-3, with 8 bases that match TRBD1. CDR3 sequence reads: CASSQQTGVGTDTQYF. In DNA form, the CDR3 reads TGTGCCAGCAGTCAACAGACAGGGGTGGGGACAGATACGCAGTATTTT.